The clone carrying this TCR beta chain was counted only a few times. The data stem from a study of beta chain features in type 1 diabetes. Expressed TCRB transcripts were sequenced after all isolated RNA was converted to cDNA. Repertoires were generated with immunoSEQ multiplex PCR, while TCRdb's copy carries only in-frame clones and drops some. The table has about 900,000 clones, around a sixth seen once. The ends were cut back, 5 bases at V and 4 bases at J, with 18 bases in the middle. Germline V gives CDR1 SGHNT, CDR2 YYREEE (reference sequence). The CDR3 is made up of 16 amino acids. The V and J genes are TRBV5-4 and TRBJ2-2; tentatively, D is TRBD2 (5 bases). Sequences were obtained from naive CD4+ T cells from blood. This clonotype was sampled from a woman aged 18-29 years in good health. The CDR3 loop reads CASRSGYPSGTGELFF. DNA of the CDR3: TGTGCCAGCAGGTCGGGATATCCTTCTGGCACCGGGGAGCTGTTTTTT.